The 32 T cell receptor beta chains below were found in one sample sequenced in a study of CD8 T cells in Susac syndrome (dated by TCRdb to the late 2010s). The receptor library was made with the immunoSEQ multiplex PCR assay. RNA was extracted using the RNeasy kit, and about 0.5 to 1 ug of the RNA was reverse transcribed with random hexamers. TCRdb ran its own pipeline on the public reads, namely fastp trimming at Q25 and MiXCR clone calling, and kept in-frame beta chains. Each entry is one CDR3 protein sequence, shown with its most common DNA and genes. The sample yields 80,000 or so distinct CDR3 sequences; 94% were counted once. About 0.47% of the sample belongs to the ten largest clones. Source material: CD8+ T cells from PBMCs. Receptor source: a human donor with Susac syndrome.

The chain uses TRBV5-6 and TRBJ1-5; D unclear. The germline gives CDR1 SGHDT, CDR2 YYEEEE. The CDR3 is 12 amino acids. The V gene lost 0 bases and the J gene lost 3 bases, with 1 base spanning the gap. This CDR3 is CASSLDNQPQHF. CDR3 in DNA: TGTGCCAGCAGCTTGGACAATCAGCCCCAGCATTTT.

The gene calls are TRBV7-8 and TRBJ1-2; maybe TRBD1 (6 bases). V dropped 5 bases and J dropped 4 bases, with 14 bases sitting between them. This CDR3 contains 14 residues. The germline V gene encodes CDR1 SGHVS and CDR2 FQNEAQ. The CDR3 sequence: CASSPRGQSYGYTF. The CDR3 DNA sequence: TGTGCCAGCAGCCCACGGGGACAATCCTATGGCTACACCTTC.

The chain combines TRBV30 with TRBJ2-1, with no clear D. The V and J ends lost 0 bases and 7 bases respectively, with 10 bases between them. The germline CDR1 and CDR2 sequences are GTSNPN and SVGIG (reference sequence). This CDR3 has 13 residues. The CDR3 nucleotides are TGTGCCTGGAGTGTAGCAGGAAGAAATGAGCAGTTCTTC. This sequence encodes CAWSVAGRNEQFF.

The rearrangement links TRBV3-1 to TRBJ2-3, with D perhaps TRBD2 (5 bases). The CDR3 loop spans 16 amino acids. Germline CDR1 reads LGHDT; CDR2 reads YNNKEL (reference sequence). The V and J ends lost 4 bases and 0 bases respectively, with 14 bases between them. CDR3 bases: TGTGCCAGCAGCCTATCCCGGGATACTAGCACAGATACGCAGTATTTT. Protein sequence: CASSLSRDTSTDTQYF.

A single count supports this clonotype. This chain joins TRBV28 and TRBJ2-1; D not resolved. CDR1 and CDR2 from the germline V gene are MDHEN and SYDVKM. V was clipped by 5 bases and J by 0 bases, with 11 bases between them. The CDR3 loop spans 15 amino acids. The CDR3, as DNA: TGTGCCAGCAGTGGAACAGCTAGCTCCTACAATGAGCAGTTCTTC. Protein sequence: CASSGTASSYNEQFF.

In its sample, this clonotype was seen once. V usage is TRBV30 and J usage is TRBJ2-1, with D unresolved. Germline CDR1 GTSNPN, CDR2 SVGIG (reference sequence). CDR3 length: 11 amino acids. The CDR3 coding sequence is TGTGCGTACAACGAGAACAATGAGCAGTTCTTC. Translating gives CAYNENNEQFF.

The chain uses TRBV30 and TRBJ1-1, with no clear D. Germline V gives CDR1 GTSNPN, CDR2 SVGIG (reference sequence). The V and J ends lost 5 bases and 6 bases respectively, with 13 bases between them. The CDR3 totals 12 residues. CDR3 sequence: CAWGDRVSEAFF. CDR3 nucleotide sequence: TGTGCCTGGGGGGATCGTGTCTCTGAAGCTTTCTTT.

The chain couples TRBV30 to TRBJ2-1; D possibly uses TRBD1 or TRBD2 (5 bases each). Germline loops: CDR1 GTSNPN, CDR2 SVGIG (reference sequence). This CDR3 has 12 amino acids. V was clipped by 3 bases and J by 10 bases, with 13 bases between them. CDR3 sequence: CAWRARGPEQFF. The CDR3 DNA follows: TGTGCCTGGAGGGCCCGGGGCCCCGAGCAGTTCTTC.

In this sample, this clonotype turned up once. CDR3 residues: CASSFRSPSGLKDTQYF. In DNA form, the CDR3 reads TGTGCCAGCAGTTTCAGGTCCCCTTCGGGGCTAAAGGATACGCAGTATTTT. The chain carries TRBV27 and TRBJ2-3; D tentatively reads TRBD1 or TRBD2 (5 bases each). Germline V gene sequence: CDR1 MNHEY, CDR2 SMNVEV (reference sequence). This CDR3 is 17 amino acids long. V was trimmed by 3 bases and J by 6 bases, leaving 22 bases between them.

This chain joins TRBV20-1 and TRBJ1-2; D unclear. V was shortened by 5 bases and J by 8 bases, with 18 bases between the two germline ends. The CDR3 has 13 amino acids. The germline V gene encodes CDR1 DFQATT and CDR2 SNEGSKA (reference sequence). The CDR3 DNA reads TGCAGTGCTGGAGGACCTCGGCAGGCGGGCTACACCTTC. Translating it yields CSAGGPRQAGYTF.

This chain uses TRBV5-4 with TRBJ1-3; 11 positions agree with TRBD1. Germline V lookup: CDR1 SGHNT, CDR2 YYREEE (reference sequence). This CDR3 is built from 16 residues. Unmatched junction bases numbered 4, after V lost 3 bases and J lost 2 bases. The CDR3 DNA reads as TGTGCCAGCAGCTCGAGGGACAGGGGGACTGGAAACACCATATATTTT. This gives the protein CASSSRDRGTGNTIYF.

The rearrangement links TRBV20-1 to TRBJ2-7; D is unclear. Looked up from germline, CDR1 is DFQATT and CDR2 is SNEGSKA (reference sequence). This CDR3 has 13 residues. V was trimmed by 2 bases and J by 0 bases, leaving 8 bases between them. In nucleotides, the CDR3 is TGCAGTGCTAGAATGGGCCACTCCTACGAGCAGTACTTC. It specifies CSARMGHSYEQYF.

The rearrangement links TRBV3-1 to TRBJ1-4, with a weak D call TRBD1 (6 bases). Germline CDR1 is LGHDT and CDR2 is YNNKEL (reference sequence). The CDR3 is 14 amino acids. The germline V and J ends were trimmed by 8 bases and 17 bases, with 27 bases remaining between them. CDR3: CASPRGQTDRKTFF. The CDR3 nucleotides read TGTGCCAGCCCCCGAGGACAGACCGACAGAAAAACTTTTTTT. The full variable domain, in which reference TRBV3-1 and TRBJ1-4 provide the parts outside the CDR3, is DTAVSQTPKYLVTQMGNDKSIKCEQNLGHDTMYWYKQDSKKFLKIMFSYNNKELIINETVPNRFSPKSPDKAHLNLHINSLELGDSAVYFCASPRGQTDRKTFFGSGTQLSVL.

The CDR3 spells CASSGYLAYEQYF. The CDR3 bases are TGCGCCAGCAGTGGGTATCTGGCCTACGAGCAGTACTTC. This rearrangement joins TRBV10-1 to TRBJ2-7; D is undetermined. The CDR3 is made up of 13 amino acids. CDR1 is WNHNN and CDR2 is SYGVQD in the germline V gene (reference sequence). Deletions cut 4 bases from V and 2 bases from J, with 9 bases between.

CDR3 nucleotide sequence: TGTGCCAGCTCACCAGAGGGGTTTGGGACAATGAATGAGCAGTTCTTC. It translates to CASSPEGFGTMNEQFF. The gene calls are TRBV18 and TRBJ2-1; D is perhaps TRBD1 (6 bases). The V end lost 2 bases, the J end lost 7 bases, and 18 bases lay between the germline ends. The CDR3 loop spans 16 amino acids. Germline V gene sequence: CDR1 KGHSH, CDR2 LQKENI.

CDR3 nucleotide sequence: TGCGCCAGCAAGCCAGGACCATTGAGCAATCAGCCCCAGCATTTT. Protein: CASKPGPLSNQPQHF. V and J are TRBV4-1 and TRBJ1-5; D is unclear. V was shortened by 7 bases and J by 1 base, with 14 bases between the two germline ends. The germline gives CDR1 MGHRA, CDR2 YSYEKL. There are 15 residues in the CDR3.

This clonotype showed up just once. This chain connects TRBV2 to TRBJ1-5; D is possibly TRBD1 (5 bases). From germline, CDR1 is SNHLY and CDR2 FYNNEI. V was pared by 1 base and J by 10 bases, with 17 bases between. The CDR3 is 15 amino acids. CDR3 in amino acids: CASSEGLGGNKPQHF. DNA for the CDR3: TGTGCCAGCAGTGAAGGGTTGGGGGGGAACAAACCCCAGCATTTT.

This clonotype appeared once. This chain uses TRBV27 with TRBJ1-1, with D maybe TRBD1 (6 bases). This CDR3 contains 12 residues. CDR1 is MNHEY, CDR2 SMNVEV, per germline (reference sequence). V was trimmed by 5 bases and J by 4 bases, leaving 8 bases between them. The CDR3 is CASSEGGTEAFF. For the CDR3, the DNA is TGTGCCAGCAGTGAAGGGGGCACTGAAGCTTTCTTT.

The chain recombines TRBV27 with TRBJ1-1; no definite D call. Germline assignment: CDR1 MNHEY and CDR2 SMNVEV (reference sequence). Trimming took off 2 bases at V and 10 bases at J, with 11 bases between the two ends. The CDR3 length is 12 residues. The CDR3 is CASSLAGSVAFF. The CDR3 DNA reads as TGTGCCAGCAGTTTAGCGGGGTCTGTAGCTTTCTTT.

The CDR3 spells CAISHGTDLQETQYF. In nucleotides, the CDR3 is TGTGCCATCAGTCACGGGACGGATCTTCAAGAGACCCAGTACTTC. The chain is built from TRBV10-3 and TRBJ2-5; D is perhaps TRBD1 or TRBD2 (5 bases each). V lost 5 bases, J lost 2 bases, and 15 bases lay in between. The CDR3 consists of 15 residues. The germline V gene encodes CDR1 ENHRY and CDR2 SYGVKD.

For the CDR3, the DNA is TGCAGTGCTAGATTGGACAGTTCAATGACTAGCGAGGCCAACCGACTCGCAGATACGCAGTATTTT. It yields the protein CSARLDSSMTSEANRLADTQYF. The chain combines TRBV20-1 with TRBJ2-3; 8 nucleotides align to TRBD2. CDR1 and CDR2 from the germline V gene are DFQATT and SNEGSKA (reference sequence). The CDR3 totals 22 residues. The V and J ends lost 2 bases and 4 bases, in that order; junction bases with no gene match: 29.

The J gene is TRBJ1-4, the V gene TRBV4-1; TRBD1 is a possible D gene (6 bases). The CDR3 contains 16 residues. V dropped 4 bases and J dropped 4 bases, with 16 bases sitting between them. Germline CDR1 is MGHRA and CDR2 is YSYEKL. The CDR3 DNA follows: TGCGCCAGCAGCCCCCGGTCGGGGGCGGGTAATGAAAAACTGTTTTTT. Protein: CASSPRSGAGNEKLFF.

The chain combines TRBV29-1 with TRBJ1-2; TRBD1 matches at 7 bases. Looked up from germline, CDR1 is SQVTM and CDR2 is ANQGSEA. V lost 3 bases and J lost 5; bases outside the gene matches: 3. The CDR3 contains 12 residues. The CDR3: CSVDQGEYGYTF. The CDR3 DNA reads as TGCAGCGTTGATCAGGGGGAATATGGCTACACCTTC.

V gene TRBV28 combines with J gene TRBJ2-3, with D perhaps TRBD2 (7 bases). V lost 3 bases to trimming and J lost 0 bases, with 10 bases between them. The length of the CDR3 is 15 residues. Germline V gives CDR1 MDHEN, CDR2 SYDVKM. DNA of the CDR3: TGTGCCAGCAGTTTGGGGGGGGCTAGCACAGATACGCAGTATTTT. Its protein product is CASSLGGASTDTQYF.

The CDR3: CASSSLSEDRGDGYTF. The CDR3, as DNA: TGTGCCAGCAGCTCGCTTAGCGAGGACAGGGGGGACGGCTACACCTTC. This chain uses TRBV5-5 with TRBJ1-2; the match to TRBD1 covers 10 bases. Germline assignment: CDR1 SGHKS and CDR2 YYEKEE (reference sequence). The CDR3 contains 16 residues. The V and J ends lost 3 bases and 8 bases, in that order; junction bases with no gene match: 13.

The V and J genes are TRBV20-1 and TRBJ1-1; the D is unclear. The V end was cut by 5 bases, the J end by 0 bases, with 16 bases between. This CDR3 is 15 amino acids long. Germline CDR1 DFQATT, CDR2 SNEGSKA (reference sequence). The CDR3 DNA reads as TGCAGTGCTGGTCTTTCACCCGGCATGAACACTGAAGCTTTCTTT. Residues: CSAGLSPGMNTEAFF.

J is TRBJ1-5 and V is TRBV19; TRBD1 agrees at 8 bases. The J segment lost 5 bases and the V segment lost 3 bases, leaving 6 bases of the junction unmatched. The CDR3 is 15 residues long. Looked up from germline, CDR1 is LNHDA and CDR2 is SQIVND (reference sequence). CDR3 region: CASSIGQGRDQPQHF. The DNA of the CDR3 is TGTGCCAGTAGTATCGGACAGGGACGGGATCAGCCCCAGCATTTT.

This rearrangement joins TRBV5-5 to TRBJ2-5; perhaps D is TRBD1 or TRBD2 (5 bases each). This CDR3 region has 15 residues. Per the germline V gene, CDR1 is SGHKS and CDR2 is YYEKEE (reference sequence). Between the trimmed V and J ends, which lost 0 bases and 4 bases, there was a span of 13 bases. In DNA, the CDR3 is TGTGCCAGCAGCTTGGACGGGGCCTGGAGAGAGACCCAGTACTTC. Translation: CASSLDGAWRETQYF.

The CDR3 here is CSVRGRTTDTQYF. The CDR3 DNA reads as TGCAGCGTTCGAGGCAGAACTACAGATACGCAGTATTTT. This rearrangement joins TRBV29-1 to TRBJ2-3, with D uncertain. V was cut by 5 bases and J by 3 bases, with 12 bases left in between. Germline CDR1 SQVTM, CDR2 ANQGSEA. The CDR3 has 13 amino acids.

This clonotype was seen once. The J gene is TRBJ2-1, the V gene TRBV4-3; TRBD2 agrees at 10 bases. CDR3 length: 15 residues. J lost 4 bases, V lost 2 bases, and 2 bases had no gene match. Germline V gives CDR1 LGHNA, CDR2 YSLEER. DNA for the CDR3: TGCGCCAGCAGCCAAACTAGCGGGGAGTACAATGAGCAGTTCTTC. Amino acids: CASSQTSGEYNEQFF.

This sequence joins TRBV2 and TRBJ2-7; D might be TRBD1 (6 bases). The V and J ends lost 6 bases and 4 bases respectively, with 13 bases between them. The CDR3 is 13 residues long. Germline V CDR1 and CDR2: SNHLY, FYNNEI. CDR3 coding DNA: TGTGCCAGCAGCAGACAGGTTCAGTACGAGCAGTACTTC. This gives the protein CASSRQVQYEQYF.

The chain carries TRBV12-3 or TRBV12-4 and TRBJ2-1; D might be TRBD2 (6 bases). This CDR3 region has 15 residues. The V and J ends lost 4 bases and 4 bases respectively, with 14 bases between them. Here the CDR3 DNA reads TGTGCCAGCAGTTCTAGGAGGGTTATTTACAATGAGCAGTTCTTC. The encoded protein is CASSSRRVIYNEQFF.